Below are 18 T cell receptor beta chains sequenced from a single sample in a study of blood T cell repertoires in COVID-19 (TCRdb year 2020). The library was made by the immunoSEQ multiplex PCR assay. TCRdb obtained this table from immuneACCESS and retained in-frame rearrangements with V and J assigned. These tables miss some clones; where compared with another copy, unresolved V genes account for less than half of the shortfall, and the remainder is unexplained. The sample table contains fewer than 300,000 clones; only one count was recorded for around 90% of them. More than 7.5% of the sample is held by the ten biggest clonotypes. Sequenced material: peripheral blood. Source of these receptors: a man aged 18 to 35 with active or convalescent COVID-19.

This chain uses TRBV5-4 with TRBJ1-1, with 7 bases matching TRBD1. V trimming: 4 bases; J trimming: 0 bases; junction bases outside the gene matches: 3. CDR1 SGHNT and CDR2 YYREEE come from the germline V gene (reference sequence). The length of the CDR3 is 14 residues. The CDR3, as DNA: TGTGCCAGCAGCCCCGGGACAGTGAACACTGAAGCTTTCTTT. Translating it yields CASSPGTVNTEAFF.

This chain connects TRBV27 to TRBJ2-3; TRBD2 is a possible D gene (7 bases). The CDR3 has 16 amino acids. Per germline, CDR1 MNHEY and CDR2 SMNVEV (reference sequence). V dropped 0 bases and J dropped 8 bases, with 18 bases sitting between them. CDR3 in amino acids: CASSLSGQPGGGTQYF. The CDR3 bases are TGTGCCAGCAGTTTATCCGGACAGCCCGGCGGGGGTACGCAGTATTTT.

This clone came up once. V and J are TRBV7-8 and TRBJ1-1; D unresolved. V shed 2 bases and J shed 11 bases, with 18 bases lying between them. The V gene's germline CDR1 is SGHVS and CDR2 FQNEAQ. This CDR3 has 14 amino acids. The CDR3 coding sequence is TGTGCCAGCAGCTTAAACCGCGAGTCCGAAGTGGCTTTCTTT. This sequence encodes CASSLNRESEVAFF.

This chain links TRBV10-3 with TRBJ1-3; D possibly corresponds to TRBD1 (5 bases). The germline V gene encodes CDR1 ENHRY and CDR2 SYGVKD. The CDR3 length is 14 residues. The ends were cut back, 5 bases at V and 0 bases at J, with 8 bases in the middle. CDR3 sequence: CAISLDSSGNTIYF. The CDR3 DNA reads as TGTGCCATCAGTCTAGACAGCTCTGGAAACACCATATATTTT.

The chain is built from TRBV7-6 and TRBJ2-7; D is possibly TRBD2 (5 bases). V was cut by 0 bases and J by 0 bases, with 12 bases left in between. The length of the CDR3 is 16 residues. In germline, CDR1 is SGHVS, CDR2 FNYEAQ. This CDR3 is CASSLALAASSYEQYF. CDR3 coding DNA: TGTGCCAGCAGCTTAGCGCTAGCCGCTAGCTCCTACGAGCAGTACTTC.

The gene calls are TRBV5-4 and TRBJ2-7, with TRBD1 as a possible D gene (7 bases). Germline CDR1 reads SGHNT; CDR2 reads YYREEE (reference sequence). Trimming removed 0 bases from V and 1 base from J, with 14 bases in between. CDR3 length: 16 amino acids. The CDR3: CASSLGGTANSYEQYF. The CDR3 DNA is TGTGCCAGCAGCTTGGGCGGGACAGCGAATTCCTACGAGCAGTACTTC.

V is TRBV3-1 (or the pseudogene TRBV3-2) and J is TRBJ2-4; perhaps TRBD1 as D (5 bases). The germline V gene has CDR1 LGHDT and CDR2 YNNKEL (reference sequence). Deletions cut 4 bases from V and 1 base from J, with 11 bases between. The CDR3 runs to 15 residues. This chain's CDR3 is CASSLGAGAKNIQYF. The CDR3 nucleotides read TGTGCCAGCAGCCTAGGGGCTGGGGCCAAAAACATTCAGTACTTC.

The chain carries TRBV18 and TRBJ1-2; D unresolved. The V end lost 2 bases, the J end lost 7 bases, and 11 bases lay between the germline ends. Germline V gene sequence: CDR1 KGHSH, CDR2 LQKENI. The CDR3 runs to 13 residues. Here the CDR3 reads CASSPMRDSGYTF. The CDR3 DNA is TGTGCCAGCTCACCAATGAGGGATAGTGGCTACACCTTC.

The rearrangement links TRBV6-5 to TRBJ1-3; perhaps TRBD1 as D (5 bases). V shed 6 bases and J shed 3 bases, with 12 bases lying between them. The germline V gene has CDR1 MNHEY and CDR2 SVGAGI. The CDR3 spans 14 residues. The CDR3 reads CASSHRTVGNTIYF. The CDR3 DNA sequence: TGTGCCAGCAGCCACAGGACGGTTGGAAACACCATATATTTT.

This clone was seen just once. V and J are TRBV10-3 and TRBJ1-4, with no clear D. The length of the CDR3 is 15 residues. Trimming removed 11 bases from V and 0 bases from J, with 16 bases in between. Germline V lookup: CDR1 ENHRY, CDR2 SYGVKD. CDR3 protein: CASDPTGATNEKLFF. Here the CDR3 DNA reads TGTGCCTCCGACCCAACGGGAGCAACTAATGAAAAACTGTTTTTT.

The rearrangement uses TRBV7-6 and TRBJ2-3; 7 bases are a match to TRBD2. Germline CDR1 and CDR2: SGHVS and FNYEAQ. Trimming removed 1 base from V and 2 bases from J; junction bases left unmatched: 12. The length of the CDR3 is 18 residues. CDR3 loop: CASSLGAFRGVYTDTQYF. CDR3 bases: TGTGCCAGCAGCTTAGGGGCCTTCCGGGGGGTGTACACAGATACGCAGTATTTT. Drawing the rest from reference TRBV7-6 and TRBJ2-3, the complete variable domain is GAGVSQSPRYKVTKRGQDVALRCDPISGHVSLYWYRQALGQGPEFLTYFNYEAQQDKSGLPNDRFSAERPEGSISTLTIQRTEQRDSAMYRCASSLGAFRGVYTDTQYFGPGTRLTVL.

Here the CDR3 DNA reads TGTGCCATCAGTGACCCGACAGGGGAGGGGGGGAACACTGAAGCTTTCTTT. Its protein is CAISDPTGEGGNTEAFF. The chain recombines TRBV10-3 with TRBJ1-1; 8 bases fit TRBD1. V was clipped by 3 bases and J by 1 base; unmatched bases: 10. CDR3 length equals 17 residues. Germline V CDR1 and CDR2: ENHRY, SYGVKD.

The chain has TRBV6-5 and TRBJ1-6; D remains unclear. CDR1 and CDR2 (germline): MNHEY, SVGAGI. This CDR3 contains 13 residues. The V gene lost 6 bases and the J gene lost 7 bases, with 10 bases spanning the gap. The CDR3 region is CASRSGLNSPLHF. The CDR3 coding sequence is TGTGCCAGCAGATCCGGGTTGAATTCACCCCTCCACTTT.

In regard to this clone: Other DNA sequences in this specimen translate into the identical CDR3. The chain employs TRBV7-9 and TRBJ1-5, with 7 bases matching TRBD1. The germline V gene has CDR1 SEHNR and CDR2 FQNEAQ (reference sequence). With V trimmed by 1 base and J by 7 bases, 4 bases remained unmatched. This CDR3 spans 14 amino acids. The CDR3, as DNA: TGTGCCAGCAGCTTAGGACAGGGAGGACAGCCCCAGCATTTT. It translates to CASSLGQGGQPQHF.

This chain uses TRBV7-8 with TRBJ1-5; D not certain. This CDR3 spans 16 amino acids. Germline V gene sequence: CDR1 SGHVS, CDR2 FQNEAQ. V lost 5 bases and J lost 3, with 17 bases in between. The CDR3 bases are TGTGCCAGCAGCGCCAGACCCACGGGTTACAATCAGCCCCAGCATTTT. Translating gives CASSARPTGYNQPQHF.

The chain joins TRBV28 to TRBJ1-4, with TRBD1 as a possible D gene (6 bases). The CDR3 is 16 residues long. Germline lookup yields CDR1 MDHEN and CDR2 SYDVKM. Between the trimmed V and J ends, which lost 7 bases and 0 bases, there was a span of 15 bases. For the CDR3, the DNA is TGTGCCAGCATCCAACAGGGTGGATCAACTAATGAAAAACTGTTTTTT. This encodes CASIQQGGSTNEKLFF.

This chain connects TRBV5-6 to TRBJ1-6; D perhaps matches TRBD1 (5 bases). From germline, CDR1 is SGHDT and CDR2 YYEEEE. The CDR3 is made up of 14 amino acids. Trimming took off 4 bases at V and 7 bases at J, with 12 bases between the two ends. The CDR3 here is CASSIDSLNSPLHF. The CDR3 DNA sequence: TGTGCCAGCAGCATAGACAGTTTGAATTCACCCCTCCACTTT.

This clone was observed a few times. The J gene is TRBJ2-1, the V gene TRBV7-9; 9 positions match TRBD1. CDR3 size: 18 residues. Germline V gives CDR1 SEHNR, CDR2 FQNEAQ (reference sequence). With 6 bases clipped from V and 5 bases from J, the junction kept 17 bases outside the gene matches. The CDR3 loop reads CASSPQTGQGLGDNEQFF. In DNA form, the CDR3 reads TGTGCCAGCAGTCCCCAAACTGGACAGGGGCTAGGGGACAATGAGCAGTTCTTC.